This TCR beta chain is drawn from a study of T cell repertoires in cytomegalovirus infection. Looking at the study overall: Carrying CMV and the relevant HLA type showed in public TCR beta signatures. Regarding the study as a whole: Cumulative public TCR beta family frequency identified CMV carriers with the relevant HLA. The ex vivo response was dominated by HLA-C-restricted CMV-specific TCR beta clonotypes.

Via MiXCR, TCRdb re-called the reads, giving one row per CDR3 protein. Of under 300,000 distinct CDR3 sequences detected, about 12% appear once; the ten largest clones hold around 1.6%. This CDR3 contains 14 residues. Per germline, CDR1 SGHRS and CDR2 YFSETQ. The V and J ends lost 3 bases and 8 bases respectively, with 17 bases between them. With respect to this clonotype: What it binds is unknown.

The material sequenced was PBMCs. The chain carries TRBV5-1 and TRBJ1-1, with TRBD1 as a possible D gene (6 bases). The clonotype comes from a human donor in good health (CMV status not recorded). Some clones in this sample may be carry-over from other donors' samples. The CDR3 DNA reads as TGCGCCAGCAGCTCCTCGAGGACAGTTGCGGAAGCTTTCTTT. Amino acid sequence: CASSSSRTVAEAFF.